The present T cell receptor (beta chain) was sequenced within a study of CD8+ T cells in alopecia areata. TCR sequencing used cDNA made by reverse transcription of extracted RNA. Libraries were prepared by immunoSEQ multiplex PCR; TCRdb keeps only in-frame clonotypes and omits some of them. The sample holds about 220,000 clones; about 58% are singletons and the top ten take roughly 1.5%. Stated treatment: oral pan-JAK inhibitor, 5-10 mg twice daily. PBMCs, the starting material, were the source of sorted CD4+ and CD8+ T cells. This clone was seen only a few times. This CDR3 is built from 11 residues. Germline assignment: CDR1 SQVTM and CDR2 ANQGSEA. V was pared by 4 bases and J by 7 bases, with 8 bases between.

The source of this sequence is a human donor with alopecia areata. The chain combines TRBV29-1 with TRBJ2-1; D gene ambiguous. This sample comprised CD4+ T cells sorted from blood, obtained at week 4, from a patient treated with tofacitinib. CDR3 nucleotides: TGCAGCGTTGGGGTTGGAAATGAGCAGTTCTTC. Amino acids: CSVGVGNEQFF.